This TCR beta chain was identified in a study of identifying expanded T cells in peripheral blood. Study-wide results and caveats: Over about two and four weeks, about 15 and 19 clones changed, versus around 1.3 between replicates. Across healthy donors, higher total template counts meant significantly greater approximately 2-week count variance.

The count of this clone is one. The antigen is unknown. The data were produced by immunoSEQ multiplex PCR, yet TCRdb's version contains in-frame clones alone and is incomplete. The table records around 130,000 clones, 65% to 90% of them present only once. Healthy donors had no documented immune events, such as infections, while sampled. Trimming removed 1 base at V and 7 bases at J, with 10 bases between. The V gene's germline CDR1 is SGHTA and CDR2 FQGNSA. This CDR3 spans 13 amino acids. Sequenced input: blood. This chain joins TRBV7-2 and TRBJ1-2; D call uncertain. The sequence came from a person aged 18 to 75 in good health. In nucleotides, the CDR3 is TGTGCCAGCAGCTTAGTGGGGAGTGCTGGCTACACCTTC. Protein product: CASSLVGSAGYTF.